This entry describes one T cell receptor (beta chain). Its antigen is not known. This CDR3 has 13 amino acids. V was pared by 0 bases and J by 9 bases, with 10 bases between. The germline gives CDR1 SGHRS, CDR2 YFSETQ. This sample's treatment: 19 received Ad26.COV2.S at low or high dose, single or two shots; roughly five received placebo; per-sample allocation not given. Sample collection was performed on day 63 after the first vaccine or placebo injection. Method: immunoSEQ multiplex PCR; TCRdb's copy keeps in-frame clones and lacks some. The sample contains some 520,000 clones, around nine tenths of which appear only once. The data were taken from a study of Ad26.COV2.S vaccination and SARS-CoV-2 variants. Findings and caveats of the study: Researchers cautioned that TCR breadth and depth analyses may have underestimated total T cell responses.

The chain carries TRBV5-1 and TRBJ2-1, with D unresolved. The TCR sequence derives from a person aged 18-60 years who received the Ad26.COV2.S COVID-19 vaccine or a placebo. The material was peripheral blood, obtained in a trial of Ad26.COV2.S vaccine versus placebo. In DNA form, the CDR3 reads TGCGCCAGCAGCTTGGTGGGCGCAGCTGAGCAGTTCTTC. It codes for CASSLVGAAEQFF.